The 18 T cell receptor beta chains below all came from one sample that was sequenced in a study of cytomegalovirus exposure and HLA in healthy donors. The PCR used 60 Vbeta and 13 Jbeta primers. Profiling relied on immunoSEQ multiplex PCR, and the TCRdb table lists in-frame clones only, not all of them. This sample has approximately 150,000 clones, with approximately 83% found just once. Specimen: PBMCs. Receptor source: a middle-aged woman in good health and CMV-seronegative.

The chain employs TRBV13 and TRBJ2-5; 8 bases are shared with TRBD1. The J call may be in error: the DNA end matches TRBJ2-7 better. The germline gives CDR1 PRHDT, CDR2 FYEKMQ (reference sequence). The length of the CDR3 is 16 residues. As DNA, the CDR3 is TGTGCCAGCAGCTTACTTGTGGGACAGGTGGCCTACGAGCAGTACTTC. As protein: CASSLLVGQVAYEQYF.

The chain uses TRBV7-2 and TRBJ2-3; 8 bases are shared with TRBD2. In germline, CDR1 is SGHTA, CDR2 FQGNSA. This CDR3 contains 13 residues. V gave up 5 bases and J gave up 4 bases; unmatched junction bases: 2. The CDR3 sequence: CASSKLAADTQYF. The CDR3 DNA follows: TGTGCCAGCAGCAAACTAGCGGCAGATACGCAGTATTTT.

The V and J genes are TRBV7-9 and TRBJ1-2; 7 bases match TRBD1. J was trimmed by 8 bases and V by 3 bases; bases with no gene match: 6. This CDR3 has 13 amino acids. CDR1 is SEHNR, CDR2 FQNEAQ, per germline (reference sequence). As DNA, the CDR3 is TGTGCCAGCAGCTTTAGACAGGGCTGGGGCTACACCTTC. This sequence encodes CASSFRQGWGYTF.

The chain recombines TRBV5-4 with TRBJ2-3; TRBD2 agrees at 9 bases. J gave up 1 base and V 7 bases, and 10 bases lay outside the gene matches. Germline CDR1 is SGHNT and CDR2 is YYREEE (reference sequence). The CDR3 spans 16 residues. The CDR3 bases are TGTGCCAGCGGGACACTTAAGCGGGGGGGCACAGATACGCAGTATTTT. This translates into CASGTLKRGGTDTQYF.

The chain uses TRBV5-1 and TRBJ2-2; D is undetermined. V lost 0 bases and J 5 bases, leaving 11 bases between the germline ends. Per germline, CDR1 SGHRS and CDR2 YFSETQ. CDR3 length: 15 residues. The chain's CDR3 is CASSLETIGTGELFF. As DNA, the CDR3 is TGCGCCAGCAGCTTGGAGACAATTGGGACCGGGGAGCTGTTTTTT.

This clone was seen a few times. The gene calls are TRBV27 and TRBJ2-7; the match to TRBD1 covers 8 bases. The germline CDR1 and CDR2 sequences are MNHEY and SMNVEV (reference sequence). The CDR3 covers 15 residues. The V gene end was trimmed by 6 bases and the J gene end by 6 bases; junction bases not matched to a gene: 13. In DNA, the CDR3 is TGTGCCAGCAGCGGGAACCGGGACAGGAACTCCGAGCAGTACTTC. Translation gives CASSGNRDRNSEQYF.

CDR3 sequence (DNA): TGCAGCGTTGTATGGGACAGGGATGAAAAACTGTTTTTT. This encodes CSVVWDRDEKLFF. The chain joins TRBV29-1 to TRBJ1-4, with 9 bases that match TRBD1. V was pared by 4 bases and J by 6 bases, with 3 bases of the junction left unmatched. Germline CDR1 SQVTM, CDR2 ANQGSEA. The CDR3 totals 13 residues.

CDR3 in amino acids: CASSDGTSGGLPSYNEQFF. CDR3 DNA: TGCGCCAGCAGCGACGGGACTAGCGGGGGGCTACCCTCCTACAATGAGCAGTTCTTC. The gene calls are TRBV5-1 and TRBJ2-1; 15 bases match TRBD2. This CDR3 comprises 19 residues. The V segment lost 4 bases and the J segment 0 bases; nucleotides outside the gene matches: 8. The germline gives CDR1 SGHRS, CDR2 YFSETQ.

The V call is TRBV7-7, the J call TRBJ2-5, with D perhaps TRBD1 (5 bases). V shed 4 bases and J shed 2 bases, with 8 bases lying between them. The CDR3 has 13 amino acids. Germline loops: CDR1 SSHAT, CDR2 FNYEAQ (reference sequence). The CDR3 DNA sequence: TGTGCCAGCAGCTCCCGACAGCAAGAGACCCAGTACTTC. As protein: CASSSRQQETQYF.

The V and J genes are TRBV18 and TRBJ1-2; 9 bases are shared with TRBD1. The CDR3 consists of 15 residues. J was trimmed by 4 bases and V by 0 bases; bases with no gene match: 3. Germline V gene data show CDR1 as KGHSH and CDR2 as LQKENI. CDR3 in amino acids: CASSPPYRGRYGYTF. CDR3 bases: TGTGCCAGCTCACCACCGTACAGGGGGCGCTATGGCTACACCTTC.

There are a few counts of this clone. This chain uses TRBV4-1 with TRBJ2-1, with a weak D call TRBD1 (5 bases). The V gene lost 1 base and the J gene lost 5 bases, with 12 bases spanning the gap. The CDR3 extends over 15 amino acids. Germline V gives CDR1 MGHRA, CDR2 YSYEKL. CDR3 nucleotides: TGCGCCAGCAGCCAAGGCGACAGCCCAAACAATGAGCAGTTCTTC. Its protein is CASSQGDSPNNEQFF.

The V call is TRBV11-2, the J call TRBJ2-1, with 10 bases matching TRBD2. CDR1 SGHAT and CDR2 FQNNGV come from the germline V gene. V gave up 10 bases and J gave up 3 bases; unmatched junction bases: 9. The CDR3 loop spans 15 amino acids. CDR3 sequence (DNA): TGTGCCACCGGACTAACTAGCGGGATCTACAATGAGCAGTTCTTC. It translates to CATGLTSGIYNEQFF.

The gene calls are TRBV28 and TRBJ1-1, with a possible D match to TRBD1 (6 bases). Germline CDR1 MDHEN, CDR2 SYDVKM. The CDR3 totals 15 residues. Trimming left V 6 bases short and J 6 bases short, with 20 bases between. CDR3 DNA sequence: TGTGCCAGCAGCCCCCTTAGCAGGGGAAGGGCTGAAGCTTTCTTT. Protein sequence: CASSPLSRGRAEAFF.

The chain employs TRBV19 and TRBJ1-4; no clear D. Deletions cut 4 bases from V and 12 bases from J, with 15 bases between. The germline V gene encodes CDR1 LNHDA and CDR2 SQIVND (reference sequence). CDR3 length: 13 amino acids. CDR3 sequence: CASSTSRLSQLFF. For the CDR3, the DNA is TGTGCCAGTAGTACATCTAGACTTTCACAACTGTTTTTT.

The genes are TRBV29-1 and TRBJ2-5, with TRBD1 matching over 7 bases. CDR1 is SQVTM and CDR2 is ANQGSEA in the germline V gene. The CDR3 runs 12 residues. Germline trimming cut 6 bases from V and 3 bases from J; bases unmatched to any gene: 4. CDR3 sequence reads: CSVPGGEETQYF. The CDR3 DNA follows: TGCAGCGTCCCAGGGGGTGAAGAGACCCAGTACTTC.

In DNA form, the CDR3 reads TGTGCCAGCAGCCAAGATCGGTCTTGGAGCGGGGGGACTAAAGAGACCCAGTACTTC. This sequence encodes CASSQDRSWSGGTKETQYF. This sequence joins TRBV4-2 and TRBJ2-5; 9 bases map to TRBD2. CDR3 length equals 19 residues. Looked up from germline, CDR1 is LGHNA and CDR2 is YNFKEQ. J gave up 3 bases and V 0 bases, and 14 bases lay outside the gene matches.

This chain links TRBV5-4 with TRBJ1-2; D call uncertain. The CDR3 totals 15 residues. The germline V gene has CDR1 SGHNT and CDR2 YYREEE (reference sequence). The ends were cut back, 2 bases at V and 3 bases at J, with 14 bases in the middle. The CDR3 here is CASSFSVMSDYGYTF. CDR3 nucleotide sequence: TGTGCCAGCAGCTTCTCAGTTATGTCAGACTATGGCTACACCTTC.

The V and J genes are TRBV6-1 and TRBJ2-7; 10 nucleotides agree with TRBD1. This CDR3 is 14 amino acids long. The V and J ends lost 6 bases and 4 bases, in that order; junction bases with no gene match: 6. Germline CDR1 MNHNS, CDR2 SASEGT. In DNA, the CDR3 is TGTGCCAGCAGAGTCGGGACAGGGGTTTACGAGCAGTACTTC. It yields the protein CASRVGTGVYEQYF.